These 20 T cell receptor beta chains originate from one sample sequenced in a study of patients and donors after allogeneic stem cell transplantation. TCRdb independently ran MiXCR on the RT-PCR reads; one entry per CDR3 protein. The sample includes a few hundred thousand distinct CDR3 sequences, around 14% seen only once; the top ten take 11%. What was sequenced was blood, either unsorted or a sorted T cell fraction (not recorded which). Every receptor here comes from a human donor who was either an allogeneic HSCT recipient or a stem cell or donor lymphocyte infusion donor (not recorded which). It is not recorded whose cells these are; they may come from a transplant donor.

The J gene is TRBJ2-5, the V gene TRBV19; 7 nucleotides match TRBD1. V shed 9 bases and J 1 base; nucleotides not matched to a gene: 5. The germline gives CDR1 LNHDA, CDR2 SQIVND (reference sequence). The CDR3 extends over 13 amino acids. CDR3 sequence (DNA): TGTGCCAGCCAGGGACAGCGCCAAGAGACCCAGTACTTC. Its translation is CASQGQRQETQYF.

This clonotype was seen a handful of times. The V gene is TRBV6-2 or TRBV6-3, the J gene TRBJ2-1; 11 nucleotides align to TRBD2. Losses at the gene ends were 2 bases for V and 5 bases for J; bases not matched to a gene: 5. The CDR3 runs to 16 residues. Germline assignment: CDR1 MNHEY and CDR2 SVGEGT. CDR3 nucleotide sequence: TGTGCCAGCAGTTACCCGACTAGCGGGGCAAACAATGAGCAGTTCTTC. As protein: CASSYPTSGANNEQFF.

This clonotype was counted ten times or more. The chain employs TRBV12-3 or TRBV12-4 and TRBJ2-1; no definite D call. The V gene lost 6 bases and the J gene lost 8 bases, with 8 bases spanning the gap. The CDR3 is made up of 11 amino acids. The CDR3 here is CASRFLDEQFF. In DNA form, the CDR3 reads TGTGCCAGCAGATTTCTCGATGAGCAGTTCTTC.

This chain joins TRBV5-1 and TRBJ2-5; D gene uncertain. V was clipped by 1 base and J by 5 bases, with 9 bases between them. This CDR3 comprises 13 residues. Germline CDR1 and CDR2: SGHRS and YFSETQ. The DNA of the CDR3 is TGCGCCAGCAGCTTGTTTCTTGTTGAGACCCAGTACTTC. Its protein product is CASSLFLVETQYF.

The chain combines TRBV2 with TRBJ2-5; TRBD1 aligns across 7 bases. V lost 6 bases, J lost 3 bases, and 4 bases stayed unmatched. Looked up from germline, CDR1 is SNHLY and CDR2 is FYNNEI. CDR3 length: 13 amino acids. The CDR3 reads CASSGDRKETQYF. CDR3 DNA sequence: TGTGCCAGCAGCGGGGACAGAAAAGAGACCCAGTACTTC.

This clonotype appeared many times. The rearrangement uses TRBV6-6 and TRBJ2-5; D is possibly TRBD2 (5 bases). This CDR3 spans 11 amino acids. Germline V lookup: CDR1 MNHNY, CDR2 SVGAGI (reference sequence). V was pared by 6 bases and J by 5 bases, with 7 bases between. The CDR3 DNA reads TGTGCCAGCAGCGCTAGCGAGACCCAGTACTTC. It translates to CASSASETQYF.

CDR3 in amino acids: CASSHPGLAGTGEQYF. Here the CDR3 DNA reads TGTGCCAGCAGCCATCCGGGACTAGCGGGCACGGGCGAGCAGTACTTC. The chain links TRBV4-2 to TRBJ2-7, with TRBD2 matching 12 bases. CDR3 length equals 16 residues. The germline CDR1 and CDR2 sequences are LGHNA and YNFKEQ. V was pared by 3 bases and J by 6 bases, with 9 bases of the junction left unmatched.

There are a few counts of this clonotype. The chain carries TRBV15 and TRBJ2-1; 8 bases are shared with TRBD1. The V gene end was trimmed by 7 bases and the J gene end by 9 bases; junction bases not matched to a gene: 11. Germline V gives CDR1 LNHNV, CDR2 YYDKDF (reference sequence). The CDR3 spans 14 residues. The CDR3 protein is CATNLGQGRAEQFF. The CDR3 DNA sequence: TGTGCCACCAACCTAGGACAGGGACGGGCTGAGCAGTTCTTC.

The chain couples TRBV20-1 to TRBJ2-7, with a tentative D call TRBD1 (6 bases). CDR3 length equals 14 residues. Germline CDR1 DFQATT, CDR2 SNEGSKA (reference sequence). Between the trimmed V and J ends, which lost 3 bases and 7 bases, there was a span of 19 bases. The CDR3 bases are TGCAGTGCTAGCGGGCTTAGACCCCAGGGGGAGCAGTACTTC. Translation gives CSASGLRPQGEQYF.

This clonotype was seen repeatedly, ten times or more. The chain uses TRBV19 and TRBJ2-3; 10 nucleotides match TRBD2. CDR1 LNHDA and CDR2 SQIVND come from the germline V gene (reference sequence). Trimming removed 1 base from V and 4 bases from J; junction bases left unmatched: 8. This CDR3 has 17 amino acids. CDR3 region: CASSIATSGTVADTQYF. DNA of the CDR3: TGTGCCAGTAGTATAGCTACTAGCGGGACTGTGGCAGATACGCAGTATTTT.

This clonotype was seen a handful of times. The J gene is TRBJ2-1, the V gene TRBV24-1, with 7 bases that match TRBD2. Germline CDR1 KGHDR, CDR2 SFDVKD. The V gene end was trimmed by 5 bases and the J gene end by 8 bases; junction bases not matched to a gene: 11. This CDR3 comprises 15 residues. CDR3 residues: CATSGSDLGGDEQFF. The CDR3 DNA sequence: TGTGCCACCAGTGGGAGCGACTTGGGGGGGGATGAGCAGTTCTTC.

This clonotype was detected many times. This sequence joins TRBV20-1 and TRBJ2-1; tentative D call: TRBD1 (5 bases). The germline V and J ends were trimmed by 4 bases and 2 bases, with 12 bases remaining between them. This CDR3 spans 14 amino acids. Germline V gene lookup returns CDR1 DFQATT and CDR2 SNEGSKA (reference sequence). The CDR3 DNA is TGCAGTGCTACCAAGGGGCGGACCTACAATGAGCAGTTCTTC. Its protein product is CSATKGRTYNEQFF.

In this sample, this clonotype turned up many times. CDR3 DNA sequence: TGCGCCAGCAGCCAAGATAGGACAGGGTATCAGCCCCAGCATTTT. It yields the protein CASSQDRTGYQPQHF. The chain combines TRBV4-3 with TRBJ1-5, with 8 bases aligning to TRBD1. Trimming at V came to 0 bases and at J to 5 bases, leaving 3 bases not matched to a gene. This CDR3 comprises 15 residues. The germline V gene encodes CDR1 LGHNA and CDR2 YSLEER.

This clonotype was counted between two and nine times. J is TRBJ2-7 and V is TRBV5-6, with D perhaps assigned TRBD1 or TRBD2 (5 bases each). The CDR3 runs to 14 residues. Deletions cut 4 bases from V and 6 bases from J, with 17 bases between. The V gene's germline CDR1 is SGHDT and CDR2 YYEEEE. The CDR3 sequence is CASSVEGTKGEQYF. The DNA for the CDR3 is TGTGCCAGCAGCGTTGAGGGGACCAAGGGCGAGCAGTACTTC.

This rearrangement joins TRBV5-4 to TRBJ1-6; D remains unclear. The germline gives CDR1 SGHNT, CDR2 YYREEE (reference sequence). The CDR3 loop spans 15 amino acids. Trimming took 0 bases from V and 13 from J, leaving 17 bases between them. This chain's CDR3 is CASSLGSTVGSPLHF. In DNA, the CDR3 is TGTGCCAGCAGCTTGGGCAGTACGGTTGGGTCCCCCCTCCACTTT.

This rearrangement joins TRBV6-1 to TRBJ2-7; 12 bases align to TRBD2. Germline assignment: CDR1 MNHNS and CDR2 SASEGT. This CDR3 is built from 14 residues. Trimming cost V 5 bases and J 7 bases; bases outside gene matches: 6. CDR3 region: CASSPSGRVGEQYF. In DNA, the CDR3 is TGTGCCAGCAGTCCTAGCGGGAGGGTAGGGGAGCAGTACTTC.

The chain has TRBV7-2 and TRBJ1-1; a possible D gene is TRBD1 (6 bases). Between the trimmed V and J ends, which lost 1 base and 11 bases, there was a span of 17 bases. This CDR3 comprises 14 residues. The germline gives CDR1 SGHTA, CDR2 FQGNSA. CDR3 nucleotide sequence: TGTGCCAGCAGCTTAGTTATCACAGGGCTTGGGGCTTTCTTT. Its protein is CASSLVITGLGAFF.

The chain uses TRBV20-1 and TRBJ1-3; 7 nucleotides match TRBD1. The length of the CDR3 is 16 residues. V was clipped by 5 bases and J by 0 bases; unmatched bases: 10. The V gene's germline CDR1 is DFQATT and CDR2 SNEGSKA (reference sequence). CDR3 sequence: CSAPSPGQSSGNTIYF. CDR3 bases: TGCAGTGCTCCGAGTCCGGGACAGAGCTCTGGAAACACCATATATTTT.

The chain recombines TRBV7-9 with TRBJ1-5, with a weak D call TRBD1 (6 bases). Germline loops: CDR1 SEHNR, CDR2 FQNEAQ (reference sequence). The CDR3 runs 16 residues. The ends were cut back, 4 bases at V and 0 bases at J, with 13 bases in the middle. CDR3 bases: TGTGCCAGCAGCTCATGGGGGGGCCTTAGCAATCAGCCCCAGCATTTT. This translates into CASSSWGGLSNQPQHF.

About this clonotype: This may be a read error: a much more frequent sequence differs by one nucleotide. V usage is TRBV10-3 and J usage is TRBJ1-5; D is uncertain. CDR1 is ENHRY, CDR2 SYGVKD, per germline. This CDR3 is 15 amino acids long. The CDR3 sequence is CAIGESSRTNQPQHF. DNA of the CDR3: TGTGCCATCGGTGAGTCGTCCCGGACCAATCAGCCCCAGCATTTT.